The 5 T cell receptor beta chains below were found in one sample sequenced in a study of human T cells and chemical hapten exposure. Using its own MiXCR run on the RACE reads, TCRdb lists one record per CDR3 protein. The table records 85,000 to 100,000 distinct CDR3 sequences, 9.5% to 14% of them present only once. Time point: pre-sensitization, week 0. Treatment indicated: therapeutic diphenylcyclopropenone sensitization with weekly scalp DPC. Sequencing was performed on whole blood, taken in connection with sensitization to the hapten diphenylcyclopropenone (DPC). These receptors were obtained from a woman aged 60-75 years with alopecia areata. Some clones in this sample may be carry-over from other donors' samples.

As regards this clonotype: An end of the junction does not agree with germline; a read error may underlie this. V usage is TRBV18 and J usage is TRBJ1-5; tentatively, D is TRBD1 (6 bases). CDR3 length: 15 amino acids. Germline-derived CDR1 and CDR2 are KGHSH and LQKENI. The CDR3 reads CASSPTDRGNQPRHF. The CDR3 nucleotides are TGTGCCAGCTCACCGACGGACAGAGGTAATCAGCCCCGGCATTTT.

This clonotype was counted a few times. This sequence joins TRBV20-1 and TRBJ2-3; D gene ambiguous. The V end was cut by 0 bases, the J end by 0 bases, with 10 bases between. Germline assignment: CDR1 DFQATT and CDR2 SNEGSKA (reference sequence). The CDR3 covers 15 residues. CDR3 coding DNA: TGCAGTGCTAGAGACCCAATCCAGAGCACAGATACGCAGTATTTT. Translating it yields CSARDPIQSTDTQYF.

The chain employs TRBV27 and TRBJ1-5; no definite D call. Trimming took off 1 base at V and 0 bases at J, with 4 bases between the two ends. CDR3 size: 14 residues. The germline V gene encodes CDR1 MNHEY and CDR2 SMNVEV (reference sequence). The CDR3 nucleotides read TGTGCCAGCAGTTTATTTTCTAGCAATCAGCCCCAGCATTTT. It yields the protein CASSLFSSNQPQHF.

The rearrangement joins TRBV4-3 to TRBJ2-3; tentatively, D is TRBD2 (5 bases). V was pared by 1 base and J by 0 bases, with 11 bases between. CDR3 length: 16 residues. Germline CDR1 reads LGHNA; CDR2 reads YSLEER. The CDR3 DNA sequence: TGCGCCAGCAGCCAAGGGACGGGAATCAGCACAGATACGCAGTATTTT. This gives the protein CASSQGTGISTDTQYF.

This clonotype was seen a few times. The V and J genes are TRBV7-9 and TRBJ2-2; 8 nucleotides agree with TRBD1. V gave up 6 bases and J gave up 3 bases; unmatched junction bases: 3. Germline-derived CDR1 and CDR2 are SEHNR and FQNEAQ (reference sequence). The CDR3 runs 14 residues. The CDR3 nucleotides read TGTGCCAGCAGTCGACAGGGGCACACCGGGGAGCTGTTTTTT. It specifies CASSRQGHTGELFF.